These 6 T cell receptor beta chains came from one sample sequenced in a study of cytomegalovirus exposure and HLA in healthy donors. The PCR had 60 Vbeta and 13 Jbeta primers. Some clones are missing from TCRdb's copy, which holds only in-frame ones; the method was immunoSEQ multiplex PCR. The repertoire has roughly 140,000 clones, around 82% of them found once; the top ten carry under 8%. The material sequenced was PBMCs. Source of these receptors: a woman aged 45 to 65 in good health and CMV-seropositive.

The chain combines TRBV11-2 with TRBJ1-2; no firm D call. CDR3 length: 12 amino acids. V lost 6 bases and J 6 bases, leaving 11 bases between the germline ends. Germline CDR1 is SGHAT and CDR2 is FQNNGV. The DNA of the CDR3 is TGTGCCAGCAGACAACTCGGGGATGGCTACACCTTC. Its translation is CASRQLGDGYTF. Full variable domain (rest looked up from reference TRBV11-2 and TRBJ1-2): EAGVAQSPRYKIIEKRQSVAFWCNPISGHATLYWYQQILGQGPKLLIQFQNNGVVDDSQLPKDRFSAERLKGVDSTLKIQPAKLEDSAVYLCASRQLGDGYTFGSGTRLTVV.

J is TRBJ2-2 and V is TRBV11-2; TRBD1 agrees at 7 bases. There are 15 residues in the CDR3. Germline CDR1 reads SGHAT; CDR2 reads FQNNGV. The V gene end was trimmed by 5 bases and the J gene end by 2 bases; junction bases not matched to a gene: 5. CDR3 sequence (DNA): TGTGCCAGCAGCAGTTACAGGGGAAACACCGGGGAGCTGTTTTTT. Its translation is CASSSYRGNTGELFF.

This clone was found a few times. The chain joins TRBV5-1 to TRBJ2-7; possibly TRBD2 for D (5 bases). V lost 2 bases and J 5 bases, leaving 14 bases between the germline ends. CDR3 length: 14 amino acids. The germline gives CDR1 SGHRS, CDR2 YFSETQ. This CDR3 reads CASSFRRGVDEQYF. The CDR3 DNA is TGCGCCAGCAGCTTCCGACGGGGAGTGGACGAGCAGTACTTC.

The rearrangement joins TRBV29-1 to TRBJ2-1; 8 bases fit TRBD2. Looked up from germline, CDR1 is SQVTM and CDR2 is ANQGSEA. Trimming removed 4 bases from V and 8 bases from J; junction bases left unmatched: 4. This CDR3 comprises 12 residues. CDR3 amino acids: CSVVAGGDEQFF. Written as DNA, the CDR3 is TGCAGCGTTGTGGCGGGGGGCGATGAGCAGTTCTTC.

The CDR3 DNA sequence: TGTGCCAGCAGTCCCAGGGCCAGCTCCTACGAGCAGTACTTC. Translating it yields CASSPRASSYEQYF. The chain couples TRBV7-8 to TRBJ2-7; D might be TRBD1 (5 bases). The V end lost 6 bases, the J end lost 0 bases, and 12 bases lay between the germline ends. Per the germline V gene, CDR1 is SGHVS and CDR2 is FQNEAQ. The length of the CDR3 is 14 residues.

V is TRBV10-2 and J is TRBJ1-5; D uncertain. CDR3 length: 15 residues. Deletions cut 3 bases from V and 0 bases from J, with 9 bases between. Germline CDR1 WSHSY, CDR2 SAAADI. In DNA, the CDR3 is TGCGCCAGCAGTGACGAGGGATATAGCAATCAGCCCCAGCATTTT. Translation: CASSDEGYSNQPQHF.